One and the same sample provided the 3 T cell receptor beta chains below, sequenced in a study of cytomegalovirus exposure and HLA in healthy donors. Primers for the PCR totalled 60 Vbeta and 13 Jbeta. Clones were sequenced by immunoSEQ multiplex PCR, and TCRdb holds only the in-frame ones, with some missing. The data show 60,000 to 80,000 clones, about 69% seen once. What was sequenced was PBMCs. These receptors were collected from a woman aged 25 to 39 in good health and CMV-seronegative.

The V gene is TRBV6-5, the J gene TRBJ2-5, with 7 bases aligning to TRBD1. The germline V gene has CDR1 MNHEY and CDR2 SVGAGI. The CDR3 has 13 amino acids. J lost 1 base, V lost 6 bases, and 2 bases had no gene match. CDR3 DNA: TGTGCCAGCAGGCGACAGGGCCAAGAGACCCAGTACTTC. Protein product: CASRRQGQETQYF.

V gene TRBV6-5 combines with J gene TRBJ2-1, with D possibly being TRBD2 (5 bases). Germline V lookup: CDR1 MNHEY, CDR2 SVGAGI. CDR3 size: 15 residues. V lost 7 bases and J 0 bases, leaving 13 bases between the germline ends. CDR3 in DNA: TGTGCCAGCACGCGGAGTACTAGCTCCTACAATGAGCAGTTCTTC. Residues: CASTRSTSSYNEQFF.

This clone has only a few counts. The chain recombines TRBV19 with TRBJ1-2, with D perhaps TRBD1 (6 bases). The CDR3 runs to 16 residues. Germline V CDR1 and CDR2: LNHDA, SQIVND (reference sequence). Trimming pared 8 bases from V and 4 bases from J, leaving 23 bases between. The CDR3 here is CASATGKDSLGYGYTF. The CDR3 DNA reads TGTGCCAGTGCCACAGGGAAGGATTCCCTGGGCTATGGCTACACCTTC.